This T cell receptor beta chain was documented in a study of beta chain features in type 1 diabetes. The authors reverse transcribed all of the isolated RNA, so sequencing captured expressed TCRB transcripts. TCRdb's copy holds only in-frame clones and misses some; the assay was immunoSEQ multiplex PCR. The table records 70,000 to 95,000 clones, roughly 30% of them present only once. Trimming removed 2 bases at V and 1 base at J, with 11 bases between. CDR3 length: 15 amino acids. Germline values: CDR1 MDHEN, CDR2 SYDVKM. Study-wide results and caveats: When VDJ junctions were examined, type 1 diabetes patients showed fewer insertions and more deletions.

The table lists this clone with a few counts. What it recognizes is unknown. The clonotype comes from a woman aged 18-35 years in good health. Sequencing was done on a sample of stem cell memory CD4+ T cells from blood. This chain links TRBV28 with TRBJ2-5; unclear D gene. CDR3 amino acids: CASSLEWQAQETQYF. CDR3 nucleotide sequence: TGTGCCAGCAGTTTAGAGTGGCAGGCCCAAGAGACCCAGTACTTC.